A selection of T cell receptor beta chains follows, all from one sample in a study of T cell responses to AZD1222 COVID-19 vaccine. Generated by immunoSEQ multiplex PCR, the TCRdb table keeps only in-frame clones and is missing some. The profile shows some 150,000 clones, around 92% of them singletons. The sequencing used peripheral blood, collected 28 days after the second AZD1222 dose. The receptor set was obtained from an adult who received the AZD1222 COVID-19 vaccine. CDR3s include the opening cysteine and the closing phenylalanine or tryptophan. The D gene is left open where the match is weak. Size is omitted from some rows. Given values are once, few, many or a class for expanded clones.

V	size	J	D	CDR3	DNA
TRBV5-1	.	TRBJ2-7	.	CASSLRHSVLAGEQYF	TGCGCCAGCAGCTTGCGCCACTCGGTCCTAGCAGGGGAGCAGTACTTC
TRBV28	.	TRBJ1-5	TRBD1	CATSITGANQPQHF	TGTGCCACCTCAATCACAGGGGCCAATCAGCCCCAGCATTTT
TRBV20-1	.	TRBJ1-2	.	CSARSYGYTF	TGCAGTGCTCGCTCGTATGGCTACACCTTC
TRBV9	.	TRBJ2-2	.	CASSPWGKSNTGELFF	TGTGCCAGCAGCCCGTGGGGCAAATCGAACACCGGGGAGCTGTTTTTT
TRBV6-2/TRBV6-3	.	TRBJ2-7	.	CASSYKPRDWTYEQYF	TGTGCCAGCAGTTATAAGCCCCGGGACTGGACCTACGAGCAGTACTTC
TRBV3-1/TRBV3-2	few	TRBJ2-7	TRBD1	CASSPELAGGEQYF	TGTGCCAGCAGCCCCGAGCTAGCAGGGGGCGAGCAGTACTTC
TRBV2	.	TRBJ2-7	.	CASRDSTGNSYEQYF	TGTGCCAGCAGGGACAGTACAGGGAACTCCTACGAGCAGTACTTC
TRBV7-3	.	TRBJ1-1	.	CASSLQENTEAFF	TGTGCCAGCAGCCTCCAAGAAAACACTGAAGCTTTCTTT
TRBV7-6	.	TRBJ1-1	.	CASSKDRNTEAFF	TGTGCCAGCAGCAAAGACAGGAACACTGAAGCTTTCTTT
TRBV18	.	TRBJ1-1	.	CASSPLIKTGMNTEAFF	TGTGCCAGCTCACCATTGATTAAAACAGGGATGAACACTGAAGCTTTCTTT
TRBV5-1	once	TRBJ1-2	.	CASSLDSGAYGYTF	TGCGCCAGCAGCTTGGACAGTGGAGCCTATGGCTACACCTTC
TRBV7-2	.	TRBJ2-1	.	CASSLAVQGHNEQFF	TGTGCCAGCAGCTTAGCAGTACAGGGTCACAATGAGCAGTTCTTC
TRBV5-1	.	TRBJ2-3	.	CASSTRPGADTQYF	TGCGCCAGCAGCACCCGACCAGGCGCAGATACGCAGTATTTT
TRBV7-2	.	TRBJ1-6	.	CASSLAYRDNSPLHF	TGTGCCAGCAGCTTAGCTTACAGGGATAATTCACCCCTCCACTTT
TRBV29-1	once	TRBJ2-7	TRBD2	CSVISGGSYEQYF	TGCAGCGTGATTAGCGGGGGGAGCTACGAGCAGTACTTC
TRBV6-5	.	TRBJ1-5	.	CASKNSIRSNQPQHF	TGTGCCAGCAAAAATTCGATTAGGAGCAATCAGCCCCAGCATTTT
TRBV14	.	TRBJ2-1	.	CASSQVAGTAYNEQFF	TGTGCCAGCAGCCAAGTTGCAGGGACCGCTTACAATGAGCAGTTCTTC
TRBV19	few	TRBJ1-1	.	CASRVASMNTEAFF	TGTGCCAGTAGGGTCGCCTCAATGAACACTGAAGCTTTCTTT
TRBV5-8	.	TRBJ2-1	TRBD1	CASSWGTGSYNEQFF	TGTGCCAGCAGCTGGGGGACAGGTAGTTACAATGAGCAGTTCTTC
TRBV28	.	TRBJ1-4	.	CASSSRPGEKLFF	TGTGCCAGCAGTTCAAGACCGGGGGAAAAACTGTTTTTT
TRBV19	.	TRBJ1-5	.	CASSIWQEGYQPQHF	TGTGCCAGTAGTATATGGCAGGAGGGATATCAGCCCCAGCATTTT
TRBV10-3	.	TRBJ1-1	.	CAIRPFGVMNTEAFF	TGTGCCATCAGGCCGTTCGGAGTGATGAACACTGAAGCTTTCTTT
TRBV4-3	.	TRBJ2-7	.	CASSQDRVGYEQYF	TGCGCCAGCAGCCAAGATCGGGTAGGGTATGAGCAGTACTTC